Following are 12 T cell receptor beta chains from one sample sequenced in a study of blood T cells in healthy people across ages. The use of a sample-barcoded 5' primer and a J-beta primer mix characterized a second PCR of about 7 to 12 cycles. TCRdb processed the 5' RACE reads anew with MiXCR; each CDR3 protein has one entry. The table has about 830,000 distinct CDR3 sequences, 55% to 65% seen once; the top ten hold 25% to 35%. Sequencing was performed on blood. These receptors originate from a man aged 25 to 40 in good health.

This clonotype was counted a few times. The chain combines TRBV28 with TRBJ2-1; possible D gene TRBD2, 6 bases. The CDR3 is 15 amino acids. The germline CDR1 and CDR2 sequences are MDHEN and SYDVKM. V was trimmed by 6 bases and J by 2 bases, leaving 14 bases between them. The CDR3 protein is CASRAQAGPYNEQFF. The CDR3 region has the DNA TGTGCCAGCAGAGCTCAAGCGGGCCCCTACAATGAGCAGTTCTTC.

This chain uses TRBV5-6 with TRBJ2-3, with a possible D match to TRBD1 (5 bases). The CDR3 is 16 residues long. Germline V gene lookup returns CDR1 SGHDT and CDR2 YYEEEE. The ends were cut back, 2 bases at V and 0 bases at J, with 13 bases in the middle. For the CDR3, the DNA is TGTGCCAGCAGCTTAACAGGTGTAGTCAGCACAGATACGCAGTATTTT. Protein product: CASSLTGVVSTDTQYF.

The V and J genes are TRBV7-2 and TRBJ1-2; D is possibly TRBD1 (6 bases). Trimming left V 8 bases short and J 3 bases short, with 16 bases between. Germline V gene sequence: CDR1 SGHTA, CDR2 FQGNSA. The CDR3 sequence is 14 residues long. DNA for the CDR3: TGTGCCAGCGAAATAGGGGGGGAATACTATGGCTACACCTTC. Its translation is CASEIGGEYYGYTF.

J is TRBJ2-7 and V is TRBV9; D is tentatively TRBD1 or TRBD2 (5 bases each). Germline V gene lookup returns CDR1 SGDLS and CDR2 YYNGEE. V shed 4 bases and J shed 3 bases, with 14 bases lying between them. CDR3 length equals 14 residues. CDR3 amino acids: CASSISGTNYEQYF. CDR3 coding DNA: TGTGCCAGCAGCATATCCGGGACGAACTACGAGCAGTACTTC. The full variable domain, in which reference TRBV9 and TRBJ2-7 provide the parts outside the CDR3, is DSGVTQTPKHLITATGQRVTLRCSPRSGDLSVYWYQQSLDQGLQFLIQYYNGEERAKGNILERFSAQQFPDLHSELNLSSLELGDSALYFCASSISGTNYEQYFGPGTRLTVT.

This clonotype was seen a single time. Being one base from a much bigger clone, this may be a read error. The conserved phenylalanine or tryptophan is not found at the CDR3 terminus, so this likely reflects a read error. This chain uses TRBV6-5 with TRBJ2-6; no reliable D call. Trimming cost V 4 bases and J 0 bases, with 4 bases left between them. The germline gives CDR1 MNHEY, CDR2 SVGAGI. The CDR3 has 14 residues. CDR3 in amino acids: CASSWGSGANVLTL. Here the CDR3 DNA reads TGTGCCAGCAGTTGGGGCTCTGGGGCCAACGTCCTGACTTTA.

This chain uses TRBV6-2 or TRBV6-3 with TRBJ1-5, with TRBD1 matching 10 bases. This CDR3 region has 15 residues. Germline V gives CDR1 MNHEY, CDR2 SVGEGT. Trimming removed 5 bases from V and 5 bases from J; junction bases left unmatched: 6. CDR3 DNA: TGTGCCAGCAGTAGGACAGGGGGGTGGGATCAGCCCCAGCATTTT. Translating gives CASSRTGGWDQPQHF.

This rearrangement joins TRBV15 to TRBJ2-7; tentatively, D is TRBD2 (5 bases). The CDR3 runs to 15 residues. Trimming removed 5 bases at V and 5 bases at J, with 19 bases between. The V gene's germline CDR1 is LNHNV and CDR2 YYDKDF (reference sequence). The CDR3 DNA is TGTGCCACCAGCGAGAGGGCAGGTAGTTTCGACGAGCAGTACTTC. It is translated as CATSERAGSFDEQYF.

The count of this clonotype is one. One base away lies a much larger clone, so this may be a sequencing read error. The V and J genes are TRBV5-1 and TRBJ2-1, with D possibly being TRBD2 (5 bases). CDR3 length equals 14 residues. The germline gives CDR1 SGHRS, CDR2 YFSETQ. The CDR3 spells CASCLDLQINEQFF. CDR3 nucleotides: TGCGCCAGCTGCTTGGACTTACAGATCAATGAGCAGTTCTTC.

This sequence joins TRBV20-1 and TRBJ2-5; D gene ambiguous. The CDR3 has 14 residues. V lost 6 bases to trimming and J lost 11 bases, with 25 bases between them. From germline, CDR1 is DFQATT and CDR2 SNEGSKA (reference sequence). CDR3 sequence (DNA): TGCAGTGCCTGGACGGCATCCTCCTACAATGAGCAGTACTTC. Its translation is CSAWTASSYNEQYF.

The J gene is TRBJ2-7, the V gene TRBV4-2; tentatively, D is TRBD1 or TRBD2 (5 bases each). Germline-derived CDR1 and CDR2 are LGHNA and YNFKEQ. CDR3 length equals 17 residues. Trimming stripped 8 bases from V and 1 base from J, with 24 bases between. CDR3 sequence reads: CASGYTGAGGSSYEQYF. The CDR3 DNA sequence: TGTGCCAGCGGATATACCGGGGCCGGTGGCTCGTCCTACGAGCAGTACTTC.

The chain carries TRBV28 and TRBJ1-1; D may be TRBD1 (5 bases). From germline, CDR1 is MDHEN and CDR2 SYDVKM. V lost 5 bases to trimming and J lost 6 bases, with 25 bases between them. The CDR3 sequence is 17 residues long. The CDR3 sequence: CASSVPFDGTARAEAFF. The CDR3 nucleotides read TGTGCCAGCAGTGTTCCCTTTGACGGGACGGCGAGGGCTGAAGCTTTCTTT.

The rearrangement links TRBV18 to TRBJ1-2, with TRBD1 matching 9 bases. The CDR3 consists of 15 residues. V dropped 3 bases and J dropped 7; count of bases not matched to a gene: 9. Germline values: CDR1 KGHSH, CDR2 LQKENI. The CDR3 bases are TGTGCCAGCTCACCGTCCGGGACAGGGTGGAGTGGCTACACCTTC. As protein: CASSPSGTGWSGYTF.